This T cell receptor (beta chain) appears in the sequencing data of a study of cytomegalovirus exposure and HLA in healthy donors. In the study overall: Early released data comprised tens of millions of unique TCRs from HLA-typed donors. Across some 400 genotyped donors, 65% to 90% landed in the Caucasian-associated ancestry cluster. Whole-study results and caveats: Researchers reported in a later analysis that a missense DCLRE1C variant was tied to TCR beta V- and J-gene trimming. There were some 150 TCR beta chains listed as cytomegalovirus-associated.

With respect to this clone: The target antigen is unknown.

The PCR ran on 60 Vbeta and 13 Jbeta primers. Assay used: immunoSEQ multiplex PCR; TCRdb lists only in-frame clones, some missing. The table shows about 160,000 clones, with 75% occurring only once. V dropped 3 bases and J dropped 1 base, with 9 bases sitting between them. CDR1 and CDR2 from the germline V gene are KGHSH and LQKENI. There are 14 residues in the CDR3. Sequencing input: PBMCs. The chain links TRBV18 to TRBJ1-2; weak D call: TRBD1 (5 bases). The TCR was taken from a woman between 50 and 59 years old in good health and CMV-seropositive. The CDR3, as DNA: TGTGCCAGCTCACCTGCCGACAGTAACTATGGCTACACCTTC. Its protein product is CASSPADSNYGYTF. The complete variable domain, with remaining parts taken from reference TRBV18 and TRBJ1-2, reads NAGVMQNPRHLVRRRGQEARLRCSPMKGHSHVYWYRQLPEEGLKFMVYLQKENIIDESGMPKERFSAEFPKEGPSILRIQQVVRGDSAAYFCASSPADSNYGYTFGSGTRLTVV.